This paragraph covers one T cell receptor (beta chain) sequence. Its antigen remains unknown. Libraries were prepared by immunoSEQ multiplex PCR; TCRdb keeps only in-frame clonotypes and omits some of them. The table includes 74,000 or so clones, roughly 90% detected once. This sample is drawn from a study of graft-versus-host responses after intestinal transplantation. Study-wide background: Every recipient underwent anti-thymocyte globulin induction, then tacrolimus and steroids for two to three years. Whole-study results and caveats: An association linked early post-transplant HvG declines with peak circulating GvH clone levels. Recipient marrow showed GvH clones, some seen first in ileum or blood.

The material was PBMCs, obtained 98 days after intestinal transplantation. The receptor's source is a human patient who received an intestinal transplant, so some T cells may come from the graft donor.

In nucleotides, the CDR3 is TGTGCCAGCAGCTTGGGTCGGACTGATACGCAGTATTTT. This sequence encodes CASSLGRTDTQYF. The chain joins TRBV5-5 to TRBJ2-3; tentative D call: TRBD2 (5 bases). CDR3 size: 13 residues. The V end lost 0 bases, the J end lost 6 bases, and 8 bases lay between the germline ends. Germline V gene sequence: CDR1 SGHKS, CDR2 YYEKEE (reference sequence).